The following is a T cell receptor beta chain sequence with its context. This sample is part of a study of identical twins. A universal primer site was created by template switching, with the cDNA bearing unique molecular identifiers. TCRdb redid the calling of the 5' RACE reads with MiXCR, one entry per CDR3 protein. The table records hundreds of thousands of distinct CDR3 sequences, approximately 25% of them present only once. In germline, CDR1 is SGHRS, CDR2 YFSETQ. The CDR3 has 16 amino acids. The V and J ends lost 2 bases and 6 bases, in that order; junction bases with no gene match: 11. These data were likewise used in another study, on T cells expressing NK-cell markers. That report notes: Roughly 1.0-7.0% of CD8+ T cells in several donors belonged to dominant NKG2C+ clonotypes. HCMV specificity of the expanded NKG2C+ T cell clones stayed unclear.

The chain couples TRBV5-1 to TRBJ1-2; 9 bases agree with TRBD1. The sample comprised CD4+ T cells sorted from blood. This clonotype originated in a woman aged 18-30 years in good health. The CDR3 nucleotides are TGCGCCAGCAGCTTTTTACCTGGGACAGGGATTAATGGCTACACCTTC. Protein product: CASSFLPGTGINGYTF.